One sample yielded the 21 T cell receptor beta chains listed below, sequenced in a study of T cell repertoires in cytomegalovirus infection. One entry per CDR3 protein, called by TCRdb with MiXCR from the reads. The sample records approximately 730,000 distinct CDR3 sequences, 30% to 40% being singletons. Antigen specificity for these receptors is unknown. Specimen: cultured PBMCs, collected from culture after CMV antigen stimulation. These receptors came from a human donor in good health (CMV status not recorded). Some clones in this sample may be carry-over from other donors' samples.

This clonotype was detected only a few times. The genes are TRBV4-1 and TRBJ2-3; 7 bases are shared with TRBD2. CDR1 is MGHRA and CDR2 is YSYEKL in the germline V gene. CDR3 size: 17 residues. The V segment lost 4 bases and the J segment 2 bases; nucleotides outside the gene matches: 12. CDR3 region: CASSLREASGNTDTQYF. The CDR3 DNA sequence: TGCGCCAGCAGCCTAAGAGAGGCTAGCGGCAACACAGATACGCAGTATTTT.

This chain connects TRBV20-1 to TRBJ2-7; D is perhaps TRBD1 (5 bases). Germline CDR1 is DFQATT and CDR2 is SNEGSKA (reference sequence). The CDR3 sequence is 11 residues long. The V end was cut by 4 bases, the J end by 1 base, with 5 bases between. CDR3 sequence reads: CSATGSYEQYF. The CDR3 DNA reads TGCAGTGCTACAGGGTCCTACGAGCAGTACTTC.

The V call is TRBV7-2, the J call TRBJ2-2; D perhaps matches TRBD2 (5 bases). Germline lookup yields CDR1 SGHTA and CDR2 FQGNSA. The CDR3 length is 15 residues. The germline V and J ends were trimmed by 5 bases and 7 bases, with 17 bases remaining between them. The CDR3 region is CASSRIGREGGELFF. DNA for the CDR3: TGTGCCAGCAGCCGGATCGGAAGAGAGGGCGGGGAGCTGTTTTTT. The whole variable domain, filled in from reference TRBV7-2 and TRBJ2-2, reads GAGVSQSPSNKVTEKGKDVELRCDPISGHTALYWYRQSLGQGLEFLIYFQGNSAPDKSGLPSDRFSAERTGGSVSTLTIQRTQQEDSAVYLCASSRIGREGGELFFGEGSRLTVL.

This clonotype was counted between two and nine times. The chain recombines TRBV7-2 with TRBJ2-1; 10 bases fit TRBD2. CDR1 is SGHTA and CDR2 is FQGNSA in the germline V gene. CDR3 length equals 19 residues. V lost 0 bases, J lost 7 bases, and 15 bases stayed unmatched. CDR3 region: CASSLATQEAAGGANEQFF. The CDR3, as DNA: TGTGCCAGCAGCTTAGCTACCCAAGAGGCAGCGGGGGGGGCGAATGAGCAGTTCTTC. Full variable domain (outside the CDR3, taken from reference TRBV7-2 and TRBJ2-1): GAGVSQSPSNKVTEKGKDVELRCDPISGHTALYWYRQSLGQGLEFLIYFQGNSAPDKSGLPSDRFSAERTGGSVSTLTIQRTQQEDSAVYLCASSLATQEAAGGANEQFFGPGTRLTVL.

The CDR3 sequence: CASSQRSGKYNSPLHF. The CDR3 region has the DNA TGTGCCAGCAGCCAGAGGTCCGGCAAATATAATTCACCCCTCCACTTT. V usage is TRBV14 and J usage is TRBJ1-6, with D unclear. The ends were cut back, 3 bases at V and 4 bases at J, with 13 bases in the middle. The germline gives CDR1 SGHDN, CDR2 FVKESK. This CDR3 region has 16 residues. The variable domain in full, completed from reference TRBV14 and TRBJ1-6, reads EAGVTQFPSHSVIEKGQTVTLRCDPISGHDNLYWYRRVMGKEIKFLLHFVKESKQDESGMPNNRFLAERTGGTYSTLKVQPAELEDSGVYFCASSQRSGKYNSPLHFGNGTRLTVT.

This clonotype was counted a few times. The chain employs TRBV12-3 or TRBV12-4 and TRBJ1-5, with 7 bases aligning to TRBD1. V was pared by 6 bases and J by 3 bases, with 8 bases of the junction left unmatched. The CDR3 covers 15 residues. CDR3 in amino acids: CASSIGTVDNQPQHF. The CDR3 coding sequence is TGTGCCAGCAGCATCGGGACAGTCGACAATCAGCCCCAGCATTTT.

This clonotype was counted between two and nine times. The chain employs TRBV6-2 or TRBV6-3 and TRBJ2-2, with a possible D match to TRBD2 (6 bases). Trimming shortened V by 3 bases and J by 3 bases, and 14 bases separated the two germline ends. This CDR3 spans 16 amino acids. Germline lookup yields CDR1 MNHEY and CDR2 SVGEGT. The CDR3: CASSYYRGRYTGELFF. CDR3 DNA: TGTGCCAGCAGTTATTACCGGGGGAGGTACACCGGGGAGCTGTTTTTT.

The V and J genes are TRBV7-8 and TRBJ2-3; TRBD1 matches 7 bases. This CDR3 has 16 amino acids. The junction had 14 bases not matched to a gene; V was cut back by 5 bases and J by 6 bases. In germline, CDR1 is SGHVS, CDR2 FQNEAQ. The CDR3 loop is CASSNRDREGVDTQYF. In nucleotides, the CDR3 is TGTGCCAGCAGCAACCGGGACAGAGAAGGAGTGGATACGCAGTATTTT.

This clonotype was recorded a few times. The chain combines TRBV6-8 with TRBJ1-1; D possibly corresponds to TRBD1 (6 bases). V was trimmed by 5 bases and J by 3 bases, leaving 16 bases between them. The CDR3 length is 15 residues. Germline CDR1 and CDR2: MNHGY and SAAAGT. The CDR3 reads CASSRGARGYTEAFF. The CDR3 coding sequence is TGTGCCAGCAGTCGAGGAGCTAGGGGGTACACTGAAGCTTTCTTT.

This chain connects TRBV7-2 to TRBJ2-1; perhaps TRBD1 as D (6 bases). Looked up from germline, CDR1 is SGHTA and CDR2 is FQGNSA. The V gene lost 5 bases and the J gene lost 5 bases, with 22 bases spanning the gap. The CDR3 length is 17 residues. The DNA of the CDR3 is TGTGCCAGCAGCCGCCTAGGGGGTATAACCCCCCACAATGAGCAGTTCTTC. Protein: CASSRLGGITPHNEQFF.

This clonotype occurred a few times. The rearrangement uses TRBV20-1 and TRBJ2-3; D is possibly TRBD1 or TRBD2 (5 bases each). In germline, CDR1 is DFQATT, CDR2 SNEGSKA (reference sequence). The CDR3 loop spans 13 amino acids. Trimming cost V 7 bases and J 4 bases, with 15 bases left between them. CDR3 nucleotides: TGCAGTGGGGACCCCCCGGGGTCAGATACGCAGTATTTT. Its translation: CSGDPPGSDTQYF.

Written as DNA, the CDR3 is TGTGCCAGCAGCCCTGGGTGGAACACTGAAGCTTTCTTT. Its translation: CASSPGWNTEAFF. The rearrangement links TRBV27 to TRBJ1-1; D is ambiguous. CDR1 and CDR2 (germline): MNHEY, SMNVEV (reference sequence). The V end was cut by 6 bases, the J end by 1 base, with 9 bases between. The CDR3 length is 13 residues.

The V gene is TRBV3-1, the J gene TRBJ2-7, with 8 positions matching TRBD1. The trim removed 7 bases at V and 3 bases at J, leaving 11 bases unmatched. This CDR3 is built from 15 residues. Germline V gene data show CDR1 as LGHDT and CDR2 as YNNKEL (reference sequence). CDR3: CASTTQGAEGYEQYF. In DNA, the CDR3 is TGTGCCAGCACCACCCAGGGGGCTGAGGGCTACGAGCAGTACTTC.

V and J are TRBV10-1 and TRBJ2-1, with 7 positions matching TRBD2. Per the germline V gene, CDR1 is WNHNN and CDR2 is SYGVQD (reference sequence). Unmatched junction bases numbered 5, after V lost 4 bases and J lost 5 bases. This CDR3 has 14 amino acids. The CDR3 here is CASSVMAGDNEQFF. CDR3 nucleotides: TGCGCCAGCAGTGTTATGGCGGGAGACAATGAGCAGTTCTTC.

The rearrangement links TRBV10-2 to TRBJ2-3; TRBD2 matches at 13 bases. The CDR3 has 15 residues. J lost 1 base, V lost 7 bases, and 2 bases had no gene match. Germline CDR1 WSHSY, CDR2 SAAADI. This chain's CDR3 is CASTGLAGGTDTQYF. As DNA, the CDR3 is TGCGCCAGCACTGGACTAGCGGGGGGCACAGATACGCAGTATTTT.

The chain is built from TRBV7-9 and TRBJ2-2; no clear D gene. Looked up from germline, CDR1 is SEHNR and CDR2 is FQNEAQ (reference sequence). This CDR3 contains 14 residues. V dropped 1 base and J dropped 4 bases, with 7 bases sitting between them. CDR3 nucleotide sequence: TGTGCCAGCAGCTTAGATCGTGCCACCGGGGAGCTGTTTTTT. It encodes CASSLDRATGELFF.

This clonotype was found a few times. The chain couples TRBV20-1 to TRBJ2-5; 7 bases are shared with TRBD1. V lost 3 bases, J lost 10 bases, and 5 bases stayed unmatched. Germline lookup yields CDR1 DFQATT and CDR2 SNEGSKA (reference sequence). The CDR3 length is 11 residues. The CDR3 DNA is TGCAGTGCTAGGACAGGGAGTGTCCAGTACTTC. Residues: CSARTGSVQYF.

This clonotype was detected a few times. This chain links TRBV20-1 with TRBJ2-1; perhaps TRBD2 as D (6 bases). V lost 1 base and J 6 bases, leaving 10 bases between the germline ends. The CDR3 is 13 amino acids. Per germline, CDR1 DFQATT and CDR2 SNEGSKA (reference sequence). The CDR3 coding sequence is TGCAGTGCTAGAGGAGAGGAGGGCAATGAGCAGTTCTTC. Protein product: CSARGEEGNEQFF.

This clonotype was seen a handful of times. The chain has TRBV19 and TRBJ2-1, with 8 bases fitting TRBD2. The germline V gene encodes CDR1 LNHDA and CDR2 SQIVND (reference sequence). Trimming at V came to 5 bases and at J to 2 bases, leaving 11 bases not matched to a gene. This CDR3 has 17 residues. The CDR3 DNA reads as TGTGCCAGTAGTCCCTGGACTAGCAAGGTCCCCTACAATGAGCAGTTCTTC. This translates into CASSPWTSKVPYNEQFF.

The rearrangement uses TRBV20-1 and TRBJ1-4, with 9 positions matching TRBD1. The germline V gene has CDR1 DFQATT and CDR2 SNEGSKA (reference sequence). V shed 6 bases and J 7 bases; nucleotides not matched to a gene: 9. This CDR3 has 14 amino acids. CDR3: CSARGTGQGEKLFF. CDR3 nucleotides: TGCAGTGCCCGCGGGACAGGGCAAGGTGAAAAACTGTTTTTT.

V and J are TRBV19 and TRBJ2-5; D perhaps matches TRBD1 (5 bases). The CDR3 has 14 residues. CDR1 is LNHDA, CDR2 SQIVND, per germline (reference sequence). Trimming removed 10 bases from V and 1 base from J, with 16 bases in between. The CDR3, as DNA: TGTGCCACCCGCGCCACAGGTCCCCAAGAGACCCAGTACTTC. This gives the protein CATRATGPQETQYF.